The clone carrying this T cell receptor beta chain was recorded at least ten times. What it binds is not known. TCRbeta library preparation incorporated unique molecular identifiers. One entry per CDR3 protein results from TCRdb running MiXCR on the PCR reads. The sample gives a few hundred thousand distinct CDR3 sequences, 6.6% of which show up once; 5.5% to 6.5% is in the top ten. The record originates from a study of T-cell reconstitution after alpha-beta-depleted transplantation in children. Study-wide results and caveats: Newly generated T cells supplied most T-cell counts and diversity one year post-transplant. At around two months after transplant, the alpha-beta T cells were reportedly derived from several hundred expanded clones that came from non-depleted graft cells.

There are 15 residues in the CDR3. CDR1 and CDR2 (germline): LGHNA, YSLEER. Losses at the gene ends were 4 bases for V and 2 bases for J; bases not matched to a gene: 7. The sequencing here drew on PBMCs, taken before TCRalphabeta/CD19-depleted stem cell transplant. The chain uses TRBV4-3 and TRBJ2-7, with TRBD1 matching 8 bases. The source of this sequence is a boy younger than 10 with acute lymphoblastic leukemia, due to receive a stem cell transplant. CDR3 sequence reads: CASSPGQGQTYEQYF. In DNA, the CDR3 is TGCGCCAGCAGCCCAGGACAGGGCCAAACCTACGAGCAGTACTTC.